A selection of T cell receptor beta chains follows, all from one sample in a study of T-cell memory formation after mild COVID-19. TCRdb used MiXCR to reprocess the 5' RACE reads, holding one entry per CDR3 protein. The sample consists of some 29,000 distinct CDR3 sequences, around 16% of them appearing once. The specimen sequenced was PBMCs or a T cell subset sorted from them (not recorded which). The receptors come from an adult who had mild COVID-19 (a few samples of this study predate the infection). Cell type and time point are not known. Both conserved end residues are part of each CDR3. D genes are given only for firm matches. The size field is filled for only some rows; it gives once, few, many or a size class.

clone_size	v_call	d_call	j_call	cdr3_aa	cdr3_nt
many	TRBV2	TRBD2	TRBJ2-1	CASSRLAGFSNEQFF	TGTGCCAGCAGTCGACTAGCGGGATTTTCAAATGAGCAGTTCTTC
-	TRBV7-9	TRBD1	TRBJ2-1	CASSLARRWDRGYNEQFF	TGTGCCAGCAGCTTAGCGCGTCGATGGGACAGGGGGTACAATGAGCAGTTCTTC
-	TRBV5-5	-	TRBJ1-1	CASSLLGGGDTEAFF	TGTGCCAGCAGCTTGCTCGGGGGTGGGGACACTGAAGCTTTCTTT
few	TRBV5-5	-	TRBJ1-1	CASSPDPPVEAFF	TGTGCCAGCAGCCCGGACCCCCCGGTTGAAGCTTTCTTT
-	TRBV9	-	TRBJ2-7	CASSVGDKYEQYF	TGTGCCAGCAGCGTAGGTGACAAATACGAGCAGTACTTC
many	TRBV5-1	TRBD1	TRBJ2-7	CASSLAGTGGPSEQYF	TGCGCCAGCAGCTTGGCCGGGACAGGAGGCCCCTCCGAGCAGTACTTC
-	TRBV12-3/TRBV12-4	TRBD2	TRBJ2-1	CASGLADNNEQFF	TGTGCCAGCGGACTAGCGGACAACAATGAGCAGTTCTTC
-	TRBV29-1	-	TRBJ1-1	CSVEDPGVTEAFF	TGCAGCGTTGAAGATCCAGGGGTCACTGAAGCTTTCTTT
many	TRBV5-1	-	TRBJ2-5	CASSPGTNQETQYF	TGCGCCAGCAGCCCGGGGACAAACCAAGAGACCCAGTACTTC
many	TRBV5-1	-	TRBJ1-5	CASSLSDPTGQPQHF	TGCGCCAGCAGCCTAAGTGACCCGACGGGTCAGCCCCAGCATTTT
few	TRBV3-1	-	TRBJ1-5	CASSQVPGRGQPQHF	TGTGCCAGCAGCCAAGTTCCGGGCAGGGGTCAGCCCCAGCATTTT
many	TRBV13	-	TRBJ2-3	CASSPRGARVDTQYF	TGTGCCAGCAGCCCCAGGGGGGCGCGGGTGGATACGCAGTATTTT
-	TRBV2	-	TRBJ2-3	CASSPGTGSTDTQYF	TGTGCCAGCAGTCCAGGGACGGGAAGCACAGATACGCAGTATTTT
many	TRBV29-1	-	TRBJ1-5	CSVQTAGNQPQHF	TGCAGCGTGCAGACAGCGGGCAATCAGCCCCAGCATTTT
-	TRBV29-1	-	TRBJ2-1	CSVHDKGRPGDEQFF	TGCAGCGTACATGACAAGGGGCGACCGGGGGATGAGCAGTTCTTC
many	TRBV24-1	TRBD1	TRBJ1-2	CATSDPLRTGLYTF	TGTGCCACCAGTGACCCTCTCCGGACAGGGCTCTACACCTTC
many	TRBV27	-	TRBJ1-5	CASSPNNQPQHF	TGTGCCAGCAGCCCCAACAATCAGCCCCAGCATTTT
few	TRBV5-4	TRBD2	TRBJ2-5	CASSLTAGGPGGTQYF	TGTGCCAGCAGCTTAACTGCGGGGGGACCGGGCGGGACCCAGTACTTC
-	TRBV7-9	-	TRBJ2-5	CASSLYPETQYF	TGTGCCAGCAGCTTATACCCTGAGACCCAGTACTTC
many	TRBV20-1	-	TRBJ1-6	CSAAGTSALSPLHF	TGCAGTGCGGCAGGGACATCCGCCCTGTCACCCCTCCACTTT
many	TRBV18	-	TRBJ2-7	CASSPNEGSYEQYF	TGTGCCAGCTCACCAAACGAGGGCTCCTACGAGCAGTACTTC
-	TRBV7-9	TRBD2	TRBJ2-1	CASKAGGNNEQFF	TGTGCCAGCAAAGCGGGAGGAAACAATGAGCAGTTCTTC
-	TRBV12-3/TRBV12-4	-	TRBJ1-5	CASSPNSNQPQHF	TGTGCCAGCAGTCCGAATAGCAATCAGCCCCAGCATTTT
few	TRBV5-1	TRBD1	TRBJ2-7	CASSPGTEIEQYF	TGCGCCAGCAGCCCCGGGACAGAAATCGAGCAGTACTTC
few	TRBV2	TRBD2	TRBJ2-2	CASTGTSGANTGELFF	TGTGCCAGCACCGGGACTAGCGGAGCGAACACCGGGGAGCTGTTTTTT
many	TRBV5-1	-	TRBJ2-5	CASRKGLQETQYF	TGCGCCAGCCGTAAAGGACTACAAGAGACCCAGTACTTC
many	TRBV9	-	TRBJ2-5	CASSPNQETQYF	TGTGCCAGCAGCCCTAACCAAGAGACCCAGTACTTC
few	TRBV7-9	-	TRBJ2-1	CASSFGRGVGSWDNEQFF	TGTGCCAGCAGCTTCGGCCGCGGGGTAGGCAGTTGGGACAATGAGCAGTTCTTC
-	TRBV4-3	TRBD1	TRBJ1-2	CASSQGKVNRGFGGYTF	TGCGCCAGCAGCCAAGGCAAGGTCAACAGGGGATTTGGAGGCTACACCTTC
few	TRBV5-1	TRBD2	TRBJ2-5	CASSLGGLAGAETQYF	TGCGCCAGCAGCTTGGGGGGACTAGCCGGGGCAGAGACCCAGTACTTC
many	TRBV18	-	TRBJ2-3	CASSPTTGTDTQYF	TGTGCCAGCTCACCGACCACGGGCACAGATACGCAGTATTTT
many	TRBV20-1	-	TRBJ2-7	CSARVWALLRYEQYF	TGCAGTGCTAGAGTTTGGGCACTCCTCCGCTACGAGCAGTACTTC
many	TRBV13	-	TRBJ2-3	CASSPDSTDTQYF	TGTGCCAGCAGCCCGGACAGCACAGATACGCAGTATTTT
-	TRBV19	-	TRBJ1-2	CASKRDNLNYGYTF	TGTGCCAGTAAAAGGGACAACCTAAACTATGGCTACACCTTC
many	TRBV19	-	TRBJ2-4	CASSTWDGADKNIQYF	TGTGCCAGTAGTACGTGGGACGGGGCAGACAAAAACATTCAGTACTTC
many	TRBV12-3/TRBV12-4	-	TRBJ2-2	CASSLKRVLTGELFF	TGTGCCAGCAGTTTAAAGCGGGTTTTAACCGGGGAGCTGTTTTTT
few	TRBV7-9	-	TRBJ2-7	CASSPSQGAGPEQYF	TGTGCCAGCAGCCCTAGTCAGGGCGCCGGACCCGAGCAGTACTTC
few	TRBV11-3	-	TRBJ2-1	CASSHLVGGYNEQFF	TGTGCCAGCAGCCATCTAGTTGGGGGTTACAATGAGCAGTTCTTC
many	TRBV6-6	-	TRBJ1-1	CASTLGQLNTEAFF	TGTGCCAGCACGTTAGGACAGCTGAACACTGAAGCTTTCTTT
few	TRBV12-3/TRBV12-4	TRBD1	TRBJ2-1	CASFTGGGNEQFF	TGTGCCAGCTTTACAGGGGGCGGGAATGAGCAGTTCTTC
medium-sized	TRBV11-1	-	TRBJ2-1	CASSSAGRGGLYEQFF	TGTGCCAGCAGCTCCGCGGGGAGAGGTGGTCTATATGAGCAGTTCTTC
many	TRBV9	-	TRBJ1-3	CASSPMSSGNTIYF	TGTGCCAGCAGCCCCATGAGCTCTGGAAACACCATATATTTT
many	TRBV19	-	TRBJ2-2	CASIPRRQANTGELFF	TGTGCCAGTATCCCTAGGCGGCAGGCGAACACCGGGGAGCTGTTTTTT
many	TRBV15	-	TRBJ2-2	CATSRLSTNLTTGELFF	TGTGCCACCAGCAGACTTAGCACGAACTTAACGACCGGGGAGCTGTTTTTT
many	TRBV5-1	-	TRBJ2-6	CASSFAGLSGANVLTF	TGCGCCAGCAGCTTTGCAGGACTCTCTGGGGCCAACGTCCTGACTTTC
-	TRBV6-2/TRBV6-3	-	TRBJ1-2	CASRPSGEKFYGYTF	TGTGCCAGCAGGCCCTCGGGGGAGAAGTTTTATGGCTACACCTTC
many	TRBV5-1	TRBD1	TRBJ2-3	CASSLVGTALGTDTQYF	TGCGCCAGCAGCTTGGTAGGGACAGCCCTTGGCACAGATACGCAGTATTTT
few	TRBV7-2	-	TRBJ2-1	CASSLGGLNNEQFF	TGTGCCAGCAGCTTAGGCGGACTTAACAATGAGCAGTTCTTC
few	TRBV3-1	-	TRBJ1-5	CASSQDKGSNQPQHF	TGTGCCAGCAGCCAAGATAAGGGTTCGAATCAGCCCCAGCATTTT
many	TRBV5-1	-	TRBJ1-1	CASSRDGQNTEAFF	TGCGCCAGCAGCAGGGACGGACAGAACACTGAAGCTTTCTTT
many	TRBV30	-	TRBJ1-3	CAWGVYSGNTIYF	TGTGCCTGGGGGGTCTACTCTGGAAACACCATATATTTT
many	TRBV24-1	TRBD1	TRBJ2-5	CATSDHGTGGSETQYF	TGTGCCACCAGTGACCACGGGACAGGGGGATCAGAGACCCAGTACTTC
many	TRBV25-1	TRBD1	TRBJ1-1	CASSDIRGAEAFF	TGTGCCAGCAGTGATATCAGGGGGGCTGAAGCTTTCTTT
many	TRBV6-2/TRBV6-3	TRBD2	TRBJ2-2	CASSYSGGRGTGELFF	TGTGCCAGCAGTTACTCTGGAGGGAGGGGCACCGGGGAGCTGTTTTTT
many	TRBV7-2	TRBD2	TRBJ2-1	CASSKTSGTNEQFF	TGTGCCAGCAGCAAGACTAGCGGCACCAATGAGCAGTTCTTC
many	TRBV5-5	TRBD1	TRBJ2-1	CASSFITGESEQFF	TGTGCCAGCAGCTTTATCACAGGGGAAAGCGAGCAGTTCTTC
many	TRBV4-1	TRBD1	TRBJ1-1	CASSLDRVRTEAFF	TGCGCCAGCAGTCTGGACAGGGTGAGGACTGAAGCTTTCTTT
many	TRBV5-1	-	TRBJ2-5	CASSLVPQVEETQYF	TGCGCCAGCAGCTTGGTCCCACAGGTCGAAGAGACCCAGTACTTC
-	TRBV11-2	TRBD1	TRBJ1-5	CASSLGTGAQPQHF	TGTGCCAGCAGCTTAGGGACAGGGGCCCAGCCCCAGCATTTT